This TCR beta chain was captured in a study of blood T cell repertoires in COVID-19 (dated by TCRdb to the early 2020s). Describing the broader study: The collaborator samples originated in the United States, Italy and Spain and spanned the acute and convalescent phases of COVID-19. The prospective study material was composed of cDNA or gDNA derived from T cells, B-cell-depleted T cells, or PBMCs. Deeply sampled blood TCRbeta repertoires from subjects exposed to, actively infected with, or recovered from COVID-19 were included in the dataset. A freely available public database, intended as a resource for researchers studying the immune response to SARS-CoV-2, is where the repertoires were released. Samples came from the ongoing ImmuneRACE study (first 160 participants) plus 1,254 subjects from 6 global collaborators. A de-identified subject ID, COVID-19 status, age in years and sex were almost always included in the sample metadata. Where available, HLA class I and class II types were taken from metadata supplied by the sample provider and were not determined by assay-based typing.

Notes on this clone: This clone's antigen is unknown. No much larger clone exists at a distance of one base, and base qualities are not known.

From the cysteine through the phenylalanine, the CDR3 covers 14 amino acids. Only the CDR3 DNA is retained, 42 bases long and in frame from the first base. V gives up 2 bases and J gives up 8 bases, and the segment between their germline ends measures 10 bases. The germline V gene (reference sequence) gives CDR1 as MNHEY and CDR2 as SMNVEV. Whole blood was collected in K2EDTA tubes by collaborating institutions according to the institutions' own protocols. For TCRbeta analysis, collaborator samples were shipped as frozen whole blood, as isolated PBMCs, or as DNA extracted from either sample type. General study outcomes and caveats: Clinical and demographic metadata were provided uncurated, with the amount varying by source and participant.

TCRbeta CDR3 regions were amplified from genomic DNA using the immunoSEQ Assay, a bias-controlled multiplex PCR. Under the source paper's analysis protocol: Within the assay, amplification of reference gene primers was used to estimate how many nucleated cells each sample contained. To quantify the absolute abundance of each unique TCRbeta CDR3 rearrangement, sequence reads were collapsed and filtered. For each sample, productive Simpson clonality was calculated by taking the square root of Simpson's diversity index across productive rearrangements. TCRdb provides this immuneACCESS table in a form limited to in-frame rearrangements. Some clones are lacking; in checked studies, under half of them reflect an unresolved V gene, and why the rest are absent is not known. V and J calls and clone size are as listed in that table; D and trimming were resolved from the DNA. The sample table lists 55,000 to 65,000 clones, 70% to 85% of them with a count of one. Together, the top ten hold more than 5% of the sample.

Here the chain combines TRBV27 and TRBJ1-6, with no D gene named confidently. The sequence was obtained from an older woman with acute or convalescent COVID-19. Sequencing input: peripheral blood. The CDR3 is CASSLAPRDSPLHF. The nucleotides read TGTGCCAGCAGTTTAGCTCCGAGGGATTCACCCCTCCACTTT.